These 18 T cell receptor beta chains share one sample of origin, sequenced in a study of response to subunit inactivated influenza vaccine. Using its own MiXCR run on the RT-PCR reads, TCRdb lists one record per CDR3 protein. The data show hundreds of thousands of distinct CDR3 sequences, roughly 18% seen once. Material: PBMCs from blood, obtained roughly 5 days after vaccination. These receptors were obtained from a man in his fifties who received an inactivated influenza vaccine.

This clonotype was seen a handful of times. The chain uses TRBV20-1 and TRBJ1-1, with D uncertain. V shed 3 bases and J shed 5 bases, with 16 bases lying between them. There are 14 residues in the CDR3. From germline, CDR1 is DFQATT and CDR2 SNEGSKA (reference sequence). The CDR3 bases are TGCAGTGCTAGGGTAGGCAGGACGTGGACTGAAGCTTTCTTT. This gives the protein CSARVGRTWTEAFF.

The chain recombines TRBV4-2 with TRBJ2-5, with 14 positions matching TRBD2. V lost 1 base, J lost 4 bases, and 2 bases stayed unmatched. Germline loops: CDR1 LGHNA, CDR2 YNFKEQ. The length of the CDR3 is 16 residues. CDR3 sequence: CASSQATSGGAETQYF. In DNA form, the CDR3 reads TGTGCCAGCAGCCAAGCGACTAGCGGGGGGGCAGAGACCCAGTACTTC.

This clonotype was picked up a small number of times. V gene TRBV7-9 combines with J gene TRBJ1-2, with 7 bases matching TRBD1. CDR1 and CDR2 from the germline V gene are SEHNR and FQNEAQ (reference sequence). With 5 bases clipped from V and 5 bases from J, the junction kept 8 bases outside the gene matches. The CDR3 length is 14 residues. CDR3 sequence: CASSPRDSYYGYTF. The CDR3 DNA reads TGTGCCAGCAGCCCCAGGGACAGCTATTATGGCTACACCTTC.

This clonotype was observed a single time. This chain uses TRBV13 with TRBJ2-1; 8 nucleotides align to TRBD2. The CDR3 length is 19 residues. Germline values: CDR1 PRHDT, CDR2 FYEKMQ (reference sequence). CDR3 nucleotide sequence: TGTACCTGCTGCTTCGGGCCTGTCGGCGGGAGGATACCCTACAATGAGCAGTTCTTC. This sequence encodes CTCCFGPVGGRIPYNEQFF.

This clonotype has more than one count but fewer than ten. The chain recombines TRBV20-1 with TRBJ1-1; no reliable D call. CDR3 length: 14 residues. The germline V gene encodes CDR1 DFQATT and CDR2 SNEGSKA (reference sequence). V was trimmed by 0 bases and J by 1 base, leaving 9 bases between them. The CDR3 reads CSAREGGQNTEAFF. Here the CDR3 DNA reads TGCAGTGCTAGAGAAGGAGGGCAGAACACTGAAGCTTTCTTT.

This clonotype has only a few counts. CDR3 region: CASSFLAGGVHNEQFF. Here the CDR3 DNA reads TGTGCCAGCAGCTTCTTAGCGGGAGGGGTTCACAATGAGCAGTTCTTC. J is TRBJ2-1 and V is TRBV7-9, with TRBD2 matching over 11 bases. This CDR3 is built from 16 residues. The germline V gene has CDR1 SEHNR and CDR2 FQNEAQ (reference sequence). V was clipped by 3 bases and J by 5 bases; unmatched bases: 6.

This clonotype was seen a handful of times. The chain uses TRBV5-5 and TRBJ2-1; D gene uncertain. Germline lookup yields CDR1 SGHKS and CDR2 YYEKEE (reference sequence). The length of the CDR3 is 15 residues. V lost 0 bases and J 0 bases, leaving 7 bases between the germline ends. DNA for the CDR3: TGTGCCAGCAGCTTGGTAGGGCGCTCCTACAATGAGCAGTTCTTC. Encoded protein: CASSLVGRSYNEQFF.

This clonotype was found a few times. V usage is TRBV6-2 or TRBV6-3 and J usage is TRBJ2-3; 9 bases agree with TRBD2. This CDR3 has 15 amino acids. From germline, CDR1 is MNHEY and CDR2 SVGEGT. J was trimmed by 7 bases and V by 4 bases; bases with no gene match: 9. CDR3 in amino acids: CASSSPAGGLYTQYF. The CDR3 nucleotides are TGTGCCAGCAGTTCGCCGGCGGGAGGGCTTTATACGCAGTATTTT.

This clonotype was found a few times. The J gene is TRBJ2-2, the V gene TRBV6-2 or TRBV6-3; D gene ambiguous. This CDR3 spans 16 amino acids. V was cut by 6 bases and J by 4 bases, with 18 bases left in between. CDR1 is MNHEY, CDR2 SVGEGT, per germline. CDR3 sequence: CASSPRGTVGTGELFF. Written as DNA, the CDR3 is TGTGCCAGCAGCCCCCGCGGTACAGTTGGCACCGGGGAGCTGTTTTTT.

The chain carries TRBV29-1 and TRBJ1-1, with D maybe TRBD1 (5 bases). Trimming pared 5 bases from V and 2 bases from J, leaving 15 bases between. The germline gives CDR1 SQVTM, CDR2 ANQGSEA. This CDR3 contains 14 residues. The CDR3 loop reads CSVKPGPFNTEAFF. In DNA form, the CDR3 reads TGCAGCGTTAAACCGGGACCGTTTAACACTGAAGCTTTCTTT. Full variable domain (missing parts from reference TRBV29-1 and TRBJ1-1): SAVISQKPSRDICQRGTSLTIQCQVDSQVTMMFWYRQQPGQSLTLIATANQGSEATYESGFVIDKFPISRPNLTFSTLTVSNMSPEDSSIYLCSVKPGPFNTEAFFGQGTRLTVV.

The chain has TRBV20-1 and TRBJ1-1, with TRBD1 matching 7 bases. Losses at the gene ends were 6 bases for V and 2 bases for J; bases not matched to a gene: 12. There are 15 residues in the CDR3. Germline CDR1 is DFQATT and CDR2 is SNEGSKA (reference sequence). This chain's CDR3 is CSASDWKGANTEAFF. CDR3 sequence (DNA): TGCAGTGCCTCAGATTGGAAGGGGGCAAACACTGAAGCTTTCTTT.

In regard to this clonotype: The germline gene is not matched at one end of the junction; a read error may be the cause. The chain couples TRBV20-1 to TRBJ1-4, with D perhaps TRBD1 (5 bases). This CDR3 has 16 residues. The V gene's germline CDR1 is DFQATT and CDR2 SNEGSKA (reference sequence). Written as DNA, the CDR3 is TGCAATGCTAGAGAGGTCCTCGGGGGGACTAATGAAAAACTGTTTTTT. Its protein product is CNAREVLGGTNEKLFF.

This clonotype turned up a few times. The genes are TRBV6-1 and TRBJ1-2, with unresolved D. Trimming stripped 4 bases from V and 6 bases from J, with 21 bases between. The CDR3 is 16 residues long. CDR1 MNHNS and CDR2 SASEGT come from the germline V gene. CDR3 residues: CASSVRTGSSHDGYTF. In DNA form, the CDR3 reads TGTGCCAGCAGTGTACGGACCGGCTCGAGCCATGATGGCTACACCTTC.

The gene calls are TRBV6-1 and TRBJ2-6, with D hard to call. Germline values: CDR1 MNHNS, CDR2 SASEGT. The CDR3 consists of 15 residues. Trimming stripped 7 bases from V and 0 bases from J, with 10 bases between. For the CDR3, the DNA is TGTGCCAGCACGGGCCTGGGCTCTGGGGCCAACGTCCTGACTTTC. Encoded protein: CASTGLGSGANVLTF.

This chain links TRBV14 with TRBJ2-1, with 7 bases that match TRBD2. Germline trimming cut 2 bases from V and 6 bases from J; bases unmatched to any gene: 7. Germline assignment: CDR1 SGHDN and CDR2 FVKESK. This CDR3 comprises 15 residues. The DNA for the CDR3 is TGTGCCAGCAGCCAAATGGGAGGGAGTGGCAATGAGCAGTTCTTC. Translation gives CASSQMGGSGNEQFF.

This clonotype turned up a few times. J is TRBJ2-1 and V is TRBV6-4; D not certain. Trimming stripped 3 bases from V and 9 bases from J, with 9 bases between. The CDR3 length is 12 residues. The germline V gene has CDR1 MRHNA and CDR2 SNTAGT. Written as DNA, the CDR3 is TGTGCCAGCAGTGATCGGCTGGGTGAGCAGTTCTTC. Protein: CASSDRLGEQFF.

Only a few counts were recorded for this clonotype. V is TRBV7-9 and J is TRBJ2-2, with TRBD2 matching over 9 bases. Unmatched junction bases numbered 6, after V lost 8 bases and J lost 5 bases. The CDR3 is 14 amino acids. Germline CDR1 is SEHNR and CDR2 is FQNEAQ (reference sequence). CDR3 residues: CASGSGSGTGELFF. The CDR3 coding sequence is TGTGCCAGCGGTAGCGGGAGCGGAACCGGGGAGCTGTTTTTT.

CDR3 sequence (DNA): TGTGCCAGCTCACCATGGCAGGAGGAGACCCAGTACTTC. It yields the protein CASSPWQEETQYF. The V call is TRBV18, the J call TRBJ2-5, with D unclear. The CDR3 runs to 13 residues. V was shortened by 2 bases and J by 5 bases, with 9 bases between the two germline ends. Germline-derived CDR1 and CDR2 are KGHSH and LQKENI.